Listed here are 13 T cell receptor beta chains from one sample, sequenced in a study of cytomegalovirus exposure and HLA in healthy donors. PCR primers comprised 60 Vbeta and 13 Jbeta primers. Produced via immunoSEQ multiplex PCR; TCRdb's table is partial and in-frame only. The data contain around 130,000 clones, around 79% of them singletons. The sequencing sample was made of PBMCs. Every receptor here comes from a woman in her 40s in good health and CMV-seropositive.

The CDR3 region has the DNA TGTGCCATCAGACAAGTAAACACTGAAGCTTTCTTT. Protein product: CAIRQVNTEAFF. V and J are TRBV10-3 and TRBJ1-1; D is unclear. This CDR3 spans 12 amino acids. Germline V CDR1 and CDR2: ENHRY, SYGVKD. V lost 6 bases, J lost 2 bases, and 7 bases lay in between.

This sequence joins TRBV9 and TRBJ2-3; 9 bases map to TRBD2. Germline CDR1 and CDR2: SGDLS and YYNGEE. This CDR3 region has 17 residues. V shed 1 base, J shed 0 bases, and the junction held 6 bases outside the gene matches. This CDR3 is CASSVYGAGGSTDTQYF. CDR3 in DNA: TGTGCCAGCAGCGTATACGGAGCGGGGGGTAGCACAGATACGCAGTATTTT.

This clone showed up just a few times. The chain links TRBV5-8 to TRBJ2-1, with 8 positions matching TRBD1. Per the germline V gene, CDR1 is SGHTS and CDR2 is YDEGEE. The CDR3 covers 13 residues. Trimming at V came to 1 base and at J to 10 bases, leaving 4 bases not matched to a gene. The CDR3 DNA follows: TGTGCCAGCAGCTTGCAGGGGGCGGAGGAGCAGTTCTTC. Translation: CASSLQGAEEQFF.

This CDR3 is CAISGGQGAGNTIYF. CDR3 DNA sequence: TGTGCCATCAGTGGTGGACAGGGGGCTGGAAACACCATATATTTT. The chain couples TRBV10-3 to TRBJ1-3; 10 nucleotides line up with TRBD1. There are 15 residues in the CDR3. Unmatched junction bases numbered 2, after V lost 4 bases and J lost 2 bases. From germline, CDR1 is ENHRY and CDR2 SYGVKD.

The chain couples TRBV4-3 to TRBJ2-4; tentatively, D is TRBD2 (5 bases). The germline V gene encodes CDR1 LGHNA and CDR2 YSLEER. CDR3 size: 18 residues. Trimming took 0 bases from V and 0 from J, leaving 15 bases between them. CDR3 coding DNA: TGCGCCAGCAGCCAAGACCTAGCCGGGCTACTAGCCAAAAACATTCAGTACTTC. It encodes CASSQDLAGLLAKNIQYF.

In DNA, the CDR3 is TGTGCCAGCAGACATAACAGGGGGTACCTCTACGAGCAGTACTTC. This gives the protein CASRHNRGYLYEQYF. V gene TRBV5-6 combines with J gene TRBJ2-7; 8 bases agree with TRBD1. From germline, CDR1 is SGHDT and CDR2 YYEEEE. V lost 5 bases, J lost 3 bases, and 10 bases stayed unmatched. The CDR3 consists of 15 residues.

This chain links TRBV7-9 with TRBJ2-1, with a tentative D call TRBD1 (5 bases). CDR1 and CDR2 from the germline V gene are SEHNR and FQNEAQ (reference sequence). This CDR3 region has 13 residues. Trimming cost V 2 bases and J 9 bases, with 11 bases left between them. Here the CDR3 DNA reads TGTGCCAGCAGCTTAATGACTGGGGCTGAGCAGTTCTTC. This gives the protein CASSLMTGAEQFF.

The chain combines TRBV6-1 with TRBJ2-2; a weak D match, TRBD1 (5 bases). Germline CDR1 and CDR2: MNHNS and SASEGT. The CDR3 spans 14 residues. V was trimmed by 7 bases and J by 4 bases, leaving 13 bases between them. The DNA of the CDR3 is TGTGCCAGCATCCCAGGACATTTCACCGGGGAGCTGTTTTTT. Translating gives CASIPGHFTGELFF.

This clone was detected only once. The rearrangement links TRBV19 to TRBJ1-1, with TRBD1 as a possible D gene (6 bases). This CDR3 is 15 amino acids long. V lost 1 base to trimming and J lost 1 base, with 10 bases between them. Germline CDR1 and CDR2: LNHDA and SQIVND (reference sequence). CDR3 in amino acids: CASSIGQGRNTEAFF. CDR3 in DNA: TGTGCCAGTAGTATAGGGCAGGGGAGGAACACTGAAGCTTTCTTT.

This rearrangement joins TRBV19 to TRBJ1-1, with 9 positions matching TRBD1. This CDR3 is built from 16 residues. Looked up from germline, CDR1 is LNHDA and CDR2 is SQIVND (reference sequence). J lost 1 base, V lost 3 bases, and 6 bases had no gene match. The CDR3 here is CASSILQGAANTEAFF. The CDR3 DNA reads TGTGCCAGTAGTATCCTACAGGGGGCAGCGAACACTGAAGCTTTCTTT.

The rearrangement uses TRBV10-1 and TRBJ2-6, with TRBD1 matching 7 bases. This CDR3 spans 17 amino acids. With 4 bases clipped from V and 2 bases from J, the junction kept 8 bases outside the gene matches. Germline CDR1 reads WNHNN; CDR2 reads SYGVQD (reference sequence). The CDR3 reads CASSGWGQPPGANVLTF. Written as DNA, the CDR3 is TGCGCCAGCAGTGGTTGGGGACAGCCACCTGGGGCCAACGTCCTGACTTTC.

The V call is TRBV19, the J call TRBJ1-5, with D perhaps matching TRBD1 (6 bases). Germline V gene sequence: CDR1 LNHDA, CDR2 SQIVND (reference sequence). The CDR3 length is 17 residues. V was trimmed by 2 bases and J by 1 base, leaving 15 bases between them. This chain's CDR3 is CASSIFNQGLSNQPQHF. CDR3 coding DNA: TGTGCCAGTAGTATATTTAACCAGGGGCTGAGCAATCAGCCCCAGCATTTT.

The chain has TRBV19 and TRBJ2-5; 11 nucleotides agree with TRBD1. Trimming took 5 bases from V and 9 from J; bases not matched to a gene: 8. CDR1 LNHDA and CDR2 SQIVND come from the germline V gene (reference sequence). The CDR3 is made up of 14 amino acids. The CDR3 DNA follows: TGTGCCAGTAGTCCGCGGACAGGGGGCGGGTCCCAGTACTTC. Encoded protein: CASSPRTGGGSQYF.